This T cell receptor beta chain was captured in a study of beta chain features in type 1 diabetes. Findings and caveats of the study: More deletions and fewer insertions at VDJ junctions were found in patients with type 1 diabetes.

The V end was cut by 6 bases, the J end by 7 bases, with 19 bases between. CDR1 is MNHNS, CDR2 SASEGT, per germline. The CDR3 has 15 amino acids. A remark on this clone: What it binds is not known.

The entirety of the isolated RNA underwent reverse transcription, so expressed TCRB transcripts were sequenced. Average reads for naive, central memory and regulatory T cell samples were some 3.9 million. Assay: immunoSEQ multiplex PCR; the TCRdb copy retains only in-frame clones and omits some. The top ten hold over 2% of the sample, which has roughly 25,000 clones, more than 60% seen once. Based on CD45RO/CCR7/CD25/CD127/CD95/CD27, CD4+ regulatory, stem cell-like memory, naive and central memory cells were sorted. Over 95% purity was reached by all sorted populations. This sequence originates from a woman between 40 and 55 years old in good health. Source material: Tregs from blood. J is TRBJ1-5 and V is TRBV6-1; D not resolved. The CDR3 coding sequence is TGTGCCAGCAGAGAGAGGGCCCCCATAACCCAGCCCCAGCATTTT. Protein product: CASRERAPITQPQHF.